This T cell receptor (beta chain) came from a study of cytomegalovirus exposure and HLA in healthy donors. General study findings and limits: Later findings reportedly placed an Asian-associated ancestry cluster below the approximately 620-donor mean for N-insertions. Reports showed the classifier diagnosing cytomegalovirus status with high specificity and sensitivity. Researchers reportedly found TCR beta sequences accurately predicted most subjects' HLA-A and HLA-B alleles. The authors later found TCR association rates varying by HLA locus, with DRB1 most and HLA-C fewest.

Trimming cost V 4 bases and J 0 bases; bases outside gene matches: 7. Germline V gives CDR1 SGHDN, CDR2 FVKESK. This CDR3 region has 17 residues. Comment on this clone: The antigen is not known.

PCR amplification relied on 60 Vbeta primers (plus 13 Jbeta primers). Sequencing used immunoSEQ multiplex PCR; TCRdb keeps in-frame clones, though not all of them. The table includes about 190,000 clones, 60% to 80% detected once. This TCR was recovered from a woman in her 30s in good health and CMV-seropositive. Sample: PBMCs. This chain links TRBV14 with TRBJ2-3; TRBD2 matches at 10 bases. The CDR3 nucleotides are TGTGCCAGCAGCCCGTTAGCGGGAGGCCCTAGCACAGATACGCAGTATTTT. Residues: CASSPLAGGPSTDTQYF.